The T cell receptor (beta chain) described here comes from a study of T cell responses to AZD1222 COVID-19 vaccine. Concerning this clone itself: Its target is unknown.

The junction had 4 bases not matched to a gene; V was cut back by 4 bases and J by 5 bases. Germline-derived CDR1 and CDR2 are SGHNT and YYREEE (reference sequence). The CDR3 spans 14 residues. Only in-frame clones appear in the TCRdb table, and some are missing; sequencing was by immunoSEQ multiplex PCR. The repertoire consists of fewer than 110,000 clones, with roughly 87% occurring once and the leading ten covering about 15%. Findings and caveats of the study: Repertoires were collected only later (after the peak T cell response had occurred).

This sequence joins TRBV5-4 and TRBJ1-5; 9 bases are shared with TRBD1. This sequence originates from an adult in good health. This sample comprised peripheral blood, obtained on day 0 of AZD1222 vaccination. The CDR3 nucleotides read TGTGCCAGCAGCGAGGGACAGGGCGATCAGCCCCAGCATTTT. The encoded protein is CASSEGQGDQPQHF.